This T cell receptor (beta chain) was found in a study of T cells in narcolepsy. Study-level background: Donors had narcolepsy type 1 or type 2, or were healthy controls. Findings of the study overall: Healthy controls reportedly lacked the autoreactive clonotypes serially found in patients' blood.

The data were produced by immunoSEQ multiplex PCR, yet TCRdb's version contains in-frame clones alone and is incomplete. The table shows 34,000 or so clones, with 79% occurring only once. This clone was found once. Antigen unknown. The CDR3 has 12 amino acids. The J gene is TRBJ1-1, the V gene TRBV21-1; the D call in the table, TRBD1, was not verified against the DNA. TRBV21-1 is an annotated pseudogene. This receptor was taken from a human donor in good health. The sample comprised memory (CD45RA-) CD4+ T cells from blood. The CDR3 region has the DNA TGTGCCAGCGTCAACATGAACACTGAAGCTTTCTTT. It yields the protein CASVNMNTEAFF.